Included here is one T cell receptor beta chain sequence, with context. Its antigen is currently unknown. Multiplex PCR with BIOMED2 TRB-A/B primer pools amplified TRB rearrangements. TCRdb used MiXCR to reprocess the multiplex PCR reads, holding one entry per CDR3 protein. In the table there are about 22,000 distinct CDR3 sequences, roughly 27% of which are singletons. Per germline, CDR1 SGHAT and CDR2 FQDESV (reference sequence). The germline V and J ends were trimmed by 3 bases and 7 bases, with 6 bases remaining between them. CDR3 length equals 11 residues. This entry comes from a study of T and B cells in COVID-19 patients. Study at large: Peripheral blood came from COVID-19 patients with active infection or after recovery.

Each TRB amplification used roughly 250-550 ng of genomic DNA from blood. Study outcomes and limitations: Patients with COVID-19 reportedly showed strongly skewed T cell receptor beta variable and joining gene usage.

The receptor was isolated from a human donor who had recovered from COVID-19. V gene TRBV11-1 combines with J gene TRBJ2-5; D gene ambiguous. Sequencing input: blood. The CDR3 spells CASSFLGTQYF. For the CDR3, the DNA is TGTGCCAGCAGCTTTTTGGGGACCCAGTACTTC.